This TCR beta chain was sequenced during a study of cytomegalovirus exposure and HLA in healthy donors (dated by TCRdb to about 2017). Describing the broader study: According to an earlier analysis of several hundred of the donors, about 179 million T cells yielded 117 million unique TCR beta sequences and approximately 280 Gb of sequence data. An early release covering just under 650 HLA-typed donors comprised about 320 gigabases of sequencing data and approximately 80 million unique TCR sequences. The genetic ancestry cluster associated with self-reported Caucasian donors included roughly four fifths of the roughly 390 genotyped donors. The study aimed to test whether cataloging public T cell receptors could reveal signatures of past pathogen exposure. The study used immunosequencing to profile the T cell repertoires of hundreds of subjects and linked those repertoires to cytomegalovirus serostatus. Along with the approximately 650-subject first cohort, a separate validation cohort of approximately 110 different subjects was used. To predict cytomegalovirus infection status, the study brought together high-throughput TCR immunosequencing, statistical association of individual TCRs with disease status, and machine learning. To study patterns of TCR occurrence, a later analysis re-analyzed previously published TCR beta repertoires from several hundred donors and added high-resolution HLA genotyping. Rather than using new phenotypic data, the later analysis identified candidate immune exposures from TCR beta sequences and from how often those sequences occurred across donors. An earlier analysis of 450 to 750 of the donors used high-throughput TCR beta sequencing to judge whether each TCR beta V gene segment behaved as functional or pseudogenic. Donor age, sex, ethnicity and CMV serostatus were collected together with the repertoire data. Genome-wide SNP genotypes for about three fifths of the roughly 670 donors were used in a later genetic analysis, which treated that subset as a discovery cohort. All discovery cohort repertoires had been generated on a single sequencing platform. Class I and class II HLA loci were covered by the typing at four-digit resolution. Typing coverage differed by locus: A, B, C, DRB1 and DQB1 were typed in roughly 620-630 donors, DQA1 in approximately 520, DPA1 in over 600, and DPB1 in 450 to 480. Five DR-DQ haplotypes were treated as single units for association and clustering because of strong linkage in the cohort. On average, roughly 240,000 unique TCR beta nucleotide sequences were sequenced per donor among about 400 genotyped donors of the cohort, with about 17% of those sequences being non-productive. The study at large found these results: A further reported finding was that TCR beta sequences accurately predicted the HLA-A and HLA-B alleles for most subjects in the first cohort. At a false discovery rate of 0.05, a later analysis linked 15,000 to 20,000 TCR beta sequences to specific HLA alleles. Cytomegalovirus status was reported to be diagnosed by the classifier with high specificity and sensitivity in both the original and validation cohorts. Because counts were too low, about 15 rarely observed V segments, including chromosome 9 orphons, were left out of the earlier analysis of 500 to 650 of the donors. In vitro tests confirmed that a few of the cytomegalovirus-associated TCR beta chains recognize cytomegalovirus antigens. Most TCR sequences were observed very rarely across donors, whereas some public TCRs were present in many individuals. A later analysis found that most CMV-associated TCR beta chains appeared HLA-restricted, with HLA associations seemingly driven largely by CMV exposure. In an earlier analysis of 587 of the donors, most TCR beta V segments appeared in productive rearrangements about 87% or about 30% of the time, broadly matching IMGT annotations. Because HLA typing was missing for some donors at each locus, association tests included only the typed subset. The only immune exposure information available for the cohort was CMV serostatus. A later analysis reported that several top co-occurrence clusters appeared linked to parvovirus B19, influenza, CMV and Epstein-Barr virus. A later genetic analysis reported fewer N-insertions in productive TCRs among donors in an Asian-associated ancestry cluster than the roughly 720-donor mean. Sequencing depth was assumed to be roughly uniform across donors in the presence/absence analyses, though that assumption may not hold. Only TCR beta chains were sequenced in this cohort, and the absence of alpha or paired-chain data limited detectable features. A later analysis found that HLA-associated TCR beta chains were more clonally expanded and had lower generation probabilities than equally common non-associated chains. Because the 87-base-pair reads could not distinguish some IMGT-functional V segments, including TRBV6-2 and TRBV6-3, those segments were excluded. Strong co-occurrence of HLA alleles, especially DR and DQ, made assigning TCR associations to individual alleles difficult. Correlated functional status among segregating V segments might reflect linkage disequilibrium, but an unknown experimental factor could not be ruled out. The sequencing pipeline was judged likely to have produced a cluster of highly shared sequence variants as a technical artifact. The authors suggested that the approach could potentially be generalized to other disease states and immunological phenotypes. V-gene and J-gene trimming of TCR beta chains was associated with a missense DCLRE1C variant in a later genetic analysis, and the association was replicated in an independent cohort. A later analysis found that TCR association rates varied across HLA loci, with DRB1 alleles showing the most associated TCRs and HLA-C alleles the fewest. The study gave a list of 150 to 200 TCR beta chains associated with cytomegalovirus.

The library was made by the immunoSEQ multiplex PCR assay. For the multiplex PCR, a mixture combining 60 forward primers for TCR Vbeta segments and 13 reverse primers for TCR Jbeta segments was used. The CDR3 region of rearranged TCR beta genes was amplified from genomic DNA by a multiplex PCR assay. The amplified TCR beta libraries were sequenced on the Illumina HiSeq System as 87-base-pair reads. In the authors' own workflow: A later analysis counted tens of millions of unique TCR beta chains across the roughly 700 repertoires, and about 10 million of these chains were shared by at least two donors. Raw reads were error-corrected and collapsed into unique sequences with a nearest-neighbor algorithm that merged closely related sequences to remove PCR and sequencing errors. To assign V, D and J gene segments, CDR3 sequences were aligned to IMGT reference sequences. For a sequence to be retained, a match of at least six nucleotides was required to both a V gene segment and a J gene segment. Rearrangements were called productive when the CDR3 lacked stop codons and stayed in frame with V and J; all others were non-productive. CDR3 was defined by IMGT convention, running from the second conserved V-encoded cysteine to the conserved J-encoded phenylalanine. The earlier analysis of about 620 of the donors excluded sequences that lacked an unambiguous match to a single V gene segment. An earlier analysis of some 500 of the donors classified V segments as functional when productive rearrangements were above 56.7% and as segregating when the standard deviation between donors was above 5%. A statistical classification framework was built to diagnose cytomegalovirus status from the catalog of TCR beta chain sequences. A later analysis assigned V and J genes by comparing TCR nucleotide sequences with IMGT/GENE-DB human TR gene sequences. A later analysis assigned CDR3 sequences and most-parsimonious VDJ recombination scenarios with the TCRdist pipeline. In a later analysis, every TCR beta chain was defined by the combination of its CDR3 amino acid sequence and its V-gene family, and reads without a unique V-gene family were dropped. A later analysis removed 550 to 650 highly shared, low-generation-probability nucleotide sequences to deal with suspected cross-contamination and a sequencing artifact. For each public chain, a later analysis derived a clonal expansion index from normalized ranks of inferred template counts within each repertoire. In a later analysis, generation probabilities were computed with a VDJ recombination model fitted to out-of-frame rearrangements, and the resulting probabilities were checked against IGoR. In a later analysis, hypergeometric tests were used to score TCR-TCR, TCR-HLA and TCR-CMV co-occurrence, with a repertoire-size bias correction applied to TCR pairs. A later analysis estimated false discovery rates by permuting HLA or CMV assignments 20 times. In a later analysis, co-occurring TCRs were grouped using DBSCAN, and TCRdist sequence similarity was added for clustering within HLA-allele-positive subsets. Co-occurrence clustering excluded repertoires with fewer than 30,000 or more than 120,000 public chains, plus five with anomalous nucleotide sharing. TCRdb obtained this table from immuneACCESS and retained in-frame rearrangements with V and J assigned. These tables miss some clones; where compared with another copy, unresolved V genes account for less than half of the shortfall, and the remainder is unexplained. D and trimming come from the DNA, and the V and J calls and clone size come from that table. The sample table lists roughly 200,000 clones, around 73% of them with a count of one. The ten largest clones take up 2% to 2.5% of the sample.

Trimming leaves V shorter by 4 bases and J shorter by 5 bases, with the junction holding 9 bases beyond the gene matches. As encoded in the germline V gene, CDR1 is LGHNA while CDR2 is YNFKEQ. The CDR3 runs 17 residues from the cysteine to the phenylalanine. Only CDR3 DNA is held: 51 bases, read in frame from base 1. The cohort comprised several hundred healthy bone marrow donors. At the time of sampling, every cohort member was nominally healthy, though immune exposures that went unrecorded were likely present. The donor tested CMV seropositive, placing the donor among the 290 or so seropositive members of the cohort. Every donor gave a peripheral blood sample, and the peripheral blood mononuclear cells from that sample were used for TCR beta sequencing. The Qiagen DNeasy Blood Extraction Kit was used to extract genomic DNA from the blood cell samples. As concerns this clone: Which antigen it targets is not known. Base quality data are lacking; no much larger clone is found one base away.

The sequence links TRBV4-2 to TRBJ2-2, with 11 middle bases fitting TRBD1. This sequence originates from a woman aged 25 to 39 in good health and CMV-seropositive. Input material: PBMCs. The CDR3 amino acid sequence is: CASSRGDRGTGTGELFF. The DNA sequence is given as TGTGCCAGCAGCCGAGGGGACAGGGGGACGGGTACCGGGGAGCTGTTTTTT.